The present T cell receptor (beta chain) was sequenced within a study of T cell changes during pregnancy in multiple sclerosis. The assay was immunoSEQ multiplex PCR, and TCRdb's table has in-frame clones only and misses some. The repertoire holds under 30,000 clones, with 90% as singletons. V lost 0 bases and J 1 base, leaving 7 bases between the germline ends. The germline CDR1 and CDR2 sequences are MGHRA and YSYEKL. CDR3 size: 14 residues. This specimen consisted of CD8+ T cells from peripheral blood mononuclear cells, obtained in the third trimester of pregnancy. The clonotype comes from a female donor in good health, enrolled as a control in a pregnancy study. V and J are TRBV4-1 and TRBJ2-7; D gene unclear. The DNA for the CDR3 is TGCGCCAGCAGCCAAGAGGCAGATTCCTACGAGCAGTACTTC. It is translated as CASSQEADSYEQYF.